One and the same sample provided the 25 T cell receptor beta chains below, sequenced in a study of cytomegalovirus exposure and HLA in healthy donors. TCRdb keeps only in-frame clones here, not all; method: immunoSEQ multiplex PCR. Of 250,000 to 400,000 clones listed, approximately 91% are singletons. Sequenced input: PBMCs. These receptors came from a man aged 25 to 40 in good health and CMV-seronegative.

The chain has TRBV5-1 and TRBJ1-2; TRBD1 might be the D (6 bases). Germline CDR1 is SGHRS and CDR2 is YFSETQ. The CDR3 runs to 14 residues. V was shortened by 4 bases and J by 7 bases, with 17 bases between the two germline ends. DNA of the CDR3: TGCGCCAGCAGCGCTGTGACAGGTCTATTTGGCTACACCTTC. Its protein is CASSAVTGLFGYTF.

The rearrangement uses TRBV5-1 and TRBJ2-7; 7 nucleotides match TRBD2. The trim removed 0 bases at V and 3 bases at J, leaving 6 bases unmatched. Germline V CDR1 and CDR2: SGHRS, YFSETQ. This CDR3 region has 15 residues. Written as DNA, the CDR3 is TGCGCCAGCAGCTTGGCGGGGGGAGCCTTCTACGAGCAGTACTTC. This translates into CASSLAGGAFYEQYF. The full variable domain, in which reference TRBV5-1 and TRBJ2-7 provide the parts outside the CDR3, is KAGVTQTPRYLIKTRGQQVTLSCSPISGHRSVSWYQQTPGQGLQFLFEYFSETQRNKGNFPGRFSGRQFSNSRSEMNVSTLELGDSALYLCASSLAGGAFYEQYFGPGTRLTVT.

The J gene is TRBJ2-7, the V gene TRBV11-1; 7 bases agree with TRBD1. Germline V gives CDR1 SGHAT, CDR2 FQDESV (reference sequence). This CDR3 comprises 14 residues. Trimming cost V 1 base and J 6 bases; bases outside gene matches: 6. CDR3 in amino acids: CASSLDIGGGEQYF. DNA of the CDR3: TGTGCCAGCAGCTTAGATATAGGGGGCGGCGAGCAGTACTTC.

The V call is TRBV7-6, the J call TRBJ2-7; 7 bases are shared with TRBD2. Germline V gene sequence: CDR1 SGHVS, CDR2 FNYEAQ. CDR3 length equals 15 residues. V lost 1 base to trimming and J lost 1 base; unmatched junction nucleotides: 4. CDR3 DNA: TGTGCCAGCAGCTTAGGAGAGCGGGGTTCCTACGAGCAGTACTTC. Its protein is CASSLGERGSYEQYF.

The CDR3 coding sequence is TGCGCCAGCAGGGTATGGGGAGGGGTGACTATCCTCATGAACACTGAAGCTTTCTTT. Protein sequence: CASRVWGGVTILMNTEAFF. The chain employs TRBV10-1 and TRBJ1-1, with a possible D match to TRBD1 (5 bases). Germline assignment: CDR1 WNHNN and CDR2 SYGVQD (reference sequence). This CDR3 is 19 amino acids long. Between the trimmed V and J ends, which lost 6 bases and 0 bases, there was a span of 26 bases.

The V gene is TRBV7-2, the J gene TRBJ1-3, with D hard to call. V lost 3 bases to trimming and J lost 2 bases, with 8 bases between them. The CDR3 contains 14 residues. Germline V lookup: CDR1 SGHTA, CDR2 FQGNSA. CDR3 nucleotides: TGTGCCAGCAGCTTCTCGCAGACTGGAAACACCATATATTTT. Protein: CASSFSQTGNTIYF.

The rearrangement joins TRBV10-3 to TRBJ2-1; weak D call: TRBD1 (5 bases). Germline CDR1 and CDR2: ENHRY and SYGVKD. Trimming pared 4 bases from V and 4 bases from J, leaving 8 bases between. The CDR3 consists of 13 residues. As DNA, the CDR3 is TGTGCCATCAGTGGGGGCCCATACAATGAGCAGTTCTTC. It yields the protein CAISGGPYNEQFF.

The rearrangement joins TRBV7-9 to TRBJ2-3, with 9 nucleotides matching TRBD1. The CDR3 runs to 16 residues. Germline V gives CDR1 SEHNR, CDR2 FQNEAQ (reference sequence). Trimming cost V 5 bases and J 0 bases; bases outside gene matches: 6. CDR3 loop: CASSNPTGGSTDTQYF. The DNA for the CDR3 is TGTGCCAGCAGCAACCCGACAGGGGGAAGCACAGATACGCAGTATTTT.

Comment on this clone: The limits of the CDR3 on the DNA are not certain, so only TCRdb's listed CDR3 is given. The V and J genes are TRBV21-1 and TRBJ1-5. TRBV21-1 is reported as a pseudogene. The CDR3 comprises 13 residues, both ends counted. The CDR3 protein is CASVARGNQPQHF.

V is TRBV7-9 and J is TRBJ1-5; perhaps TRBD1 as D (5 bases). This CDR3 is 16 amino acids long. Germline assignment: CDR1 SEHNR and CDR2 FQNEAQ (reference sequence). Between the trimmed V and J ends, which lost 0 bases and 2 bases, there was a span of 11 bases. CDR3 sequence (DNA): TGTGCCAGCAGCTTAGCGTTTCAGGGCGGCAATCAGCCCCAGCATTTT. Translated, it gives CASSLAFQGGNQPQHF. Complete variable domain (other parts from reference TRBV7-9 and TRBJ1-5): DTGVSQNPRHKITKRGQNVTFRCDPISEHNRLYWYRQTLGQGPEFLTYFQNEAQLEKSRLLSDRFSAERPKGSFSTLEIQRTEQGDSAMYLCASSLAFQGGNQPQHFGDGTRLSIL.

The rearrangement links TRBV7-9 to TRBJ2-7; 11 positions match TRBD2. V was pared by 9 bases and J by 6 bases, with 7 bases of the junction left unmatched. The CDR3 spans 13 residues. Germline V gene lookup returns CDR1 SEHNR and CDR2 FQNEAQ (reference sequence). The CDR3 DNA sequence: TGTGCCAGTAACCTAGCGGGGGGAGCCGAGCAGTACTTC. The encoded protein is CASNLAGGAEQYF. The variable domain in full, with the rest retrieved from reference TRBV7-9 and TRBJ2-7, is DTGVSQNPRHKITKRGQNVTFRCDPISEHNRLYWYRQTLGQGPEFLTYFQNEAQLEKSRLLSDRFSAERPKGSFSTLEIQRTEQGDSAMYLCASNLAGGAEQYFGPGTRLTVT.

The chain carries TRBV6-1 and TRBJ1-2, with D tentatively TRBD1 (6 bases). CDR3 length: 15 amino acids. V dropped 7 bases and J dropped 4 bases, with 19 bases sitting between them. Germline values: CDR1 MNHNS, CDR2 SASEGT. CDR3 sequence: CASNLGTPRPYGYTF. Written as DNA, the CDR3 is TGTGCCAGCAACCTCGGGACACCGAGACCCTATGGCTACACCTTC.

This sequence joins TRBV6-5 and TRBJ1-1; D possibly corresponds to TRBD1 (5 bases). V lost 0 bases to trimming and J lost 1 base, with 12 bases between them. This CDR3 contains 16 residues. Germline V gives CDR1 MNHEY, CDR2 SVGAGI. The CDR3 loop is CASSYSTPGSNTEAFF. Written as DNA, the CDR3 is TGTGCCAGCAGTTACTCGACTCCAGGGTCGAACACTGAAGCTTTCTTT.

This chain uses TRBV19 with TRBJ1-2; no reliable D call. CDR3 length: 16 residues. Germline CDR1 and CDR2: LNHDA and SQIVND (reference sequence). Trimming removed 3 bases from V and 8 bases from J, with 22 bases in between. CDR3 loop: CASSIDPYSRAGGYTF. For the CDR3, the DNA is TGTGCCAGTAGTATCGACCCCTACAGCCGGGCGGGAGGCTACACCTTC.

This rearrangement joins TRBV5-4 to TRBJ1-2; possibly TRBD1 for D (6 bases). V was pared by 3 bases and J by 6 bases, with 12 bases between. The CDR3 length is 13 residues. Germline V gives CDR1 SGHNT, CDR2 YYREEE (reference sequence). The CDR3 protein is CASSYAQGDGYTF. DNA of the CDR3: TGTGCCAGCAGCTACGCACAGGGAGATGGCTACACCTTC. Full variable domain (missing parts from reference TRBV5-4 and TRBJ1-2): ETGVTQSPTHLIKTRGQQVTLRCSSQSGHNTVSWYQQALGQGPQFIFQYYREEENGRGNFPPRFSGLQFPNYSSELNVNALELDDSALYLCASSYAQGDGYTFGSGTRLTVV.

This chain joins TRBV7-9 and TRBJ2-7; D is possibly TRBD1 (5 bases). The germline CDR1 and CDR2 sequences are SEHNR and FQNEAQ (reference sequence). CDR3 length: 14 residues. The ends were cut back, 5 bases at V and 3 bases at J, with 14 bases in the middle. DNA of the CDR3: TGTGCCAGCAGCCATGGACATCCCGACTACGAGCAGTACTTC. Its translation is CASSHGHPDYEQYF.

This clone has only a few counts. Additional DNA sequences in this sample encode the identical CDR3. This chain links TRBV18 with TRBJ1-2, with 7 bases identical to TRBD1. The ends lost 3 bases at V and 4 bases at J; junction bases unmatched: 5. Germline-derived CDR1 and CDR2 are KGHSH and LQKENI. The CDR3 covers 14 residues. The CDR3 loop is CASSPDRAGYGYTF. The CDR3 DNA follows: TGTGCCAGCTCACCCGACAGGGCCGGCTATGGCTACACCTTC.

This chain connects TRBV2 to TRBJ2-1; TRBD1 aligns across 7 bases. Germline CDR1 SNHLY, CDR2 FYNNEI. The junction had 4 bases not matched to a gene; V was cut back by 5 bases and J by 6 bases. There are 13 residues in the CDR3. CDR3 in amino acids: CASSPPGGNEQFF. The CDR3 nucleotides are TGTGCCAGCAGTCCTCCAGGGGGCAATGAGCAGTTCTTC.

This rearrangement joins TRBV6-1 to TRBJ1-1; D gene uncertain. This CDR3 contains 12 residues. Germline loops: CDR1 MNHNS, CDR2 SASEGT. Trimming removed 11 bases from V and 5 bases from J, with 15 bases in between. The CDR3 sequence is CAARELGTEAFF. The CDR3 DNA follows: TGTGCCGCGAGGGAGTTAGGGACTGAAGCTTTCTTT.

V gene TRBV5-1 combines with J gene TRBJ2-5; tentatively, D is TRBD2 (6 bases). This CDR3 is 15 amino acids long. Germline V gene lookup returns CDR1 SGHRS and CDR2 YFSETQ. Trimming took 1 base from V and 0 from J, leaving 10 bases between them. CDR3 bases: TGCGCCAGCAGCTTGCGGGGGTCGGACCAAGAGACCCAGTACTTC. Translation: CASSLRGSDQETQYF.

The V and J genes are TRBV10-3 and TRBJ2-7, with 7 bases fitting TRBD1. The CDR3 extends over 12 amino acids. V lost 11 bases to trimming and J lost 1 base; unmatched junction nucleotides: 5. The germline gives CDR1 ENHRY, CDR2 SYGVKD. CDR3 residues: CAASGQSYEQYF. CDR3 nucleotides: TGTGCCGCCTCGGGACAGTCCTACGAGCAGTACTTC.

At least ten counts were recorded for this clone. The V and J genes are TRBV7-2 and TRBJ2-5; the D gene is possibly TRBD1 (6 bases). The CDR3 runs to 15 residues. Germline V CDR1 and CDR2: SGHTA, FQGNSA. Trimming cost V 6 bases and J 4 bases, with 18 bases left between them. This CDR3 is CASRFDGGSRETQYF. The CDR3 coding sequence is TGTGCCAGCAGATTTGATGGGGGCTCGAGAGAGACCCAGTACTTC.

In DNA, the CDR3 is TGTGCCAGTAGTATCGACAGGGACCCCCTCTACGAGCAGTACTTC. It translates to CASSIDRDPLYEQYF. The rearrangement uses TRBV19 and TRBJ2-7, with TRBD1 matching over 7 bases. J was trimmed by 3 bases and V by 3 bases; bases with no gene match: 8. The CDR3 sequence is 15 residues long. CDR1 is LNHDA, CDR2 SQIVND, per germline (reference sequence).

The CDR3 reads CASSLGGQGGQPQHF. The CDR3 bases are TGTGCCAGCAGCTTAGGTGGACAGGGCGGCCAGCCCCAGCATTTT. The chain joins TRBV7-8 to TRBJ1-5, with TRBD1 matching 8 bases. CDR3 size: 15 residues. Unmatched junction bases numbered 6, after V lost 1 base and J lost 7 bases. The germline CDR1 and CDR2 sequences are SGHVS and FQNEAQ. Looking up the rest from reference TRBV7-8 and TRBJ1-5 gives the full variable domain: GAGVSQSPRYKVAKRGQDVALRCDPISGHVSLFWYQQALGQGPEFLTYFQNEAQLDKSGLPSDRFFAERPEGSVSTLKIQRTQQEDSAVYLCASSLGGQGGQPQHFGDGTRLSIL.

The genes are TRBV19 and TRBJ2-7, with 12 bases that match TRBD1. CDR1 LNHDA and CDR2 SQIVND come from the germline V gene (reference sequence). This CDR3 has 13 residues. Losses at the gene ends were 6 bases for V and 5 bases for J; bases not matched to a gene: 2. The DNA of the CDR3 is TGTGCCAGTAGGGGACAGGGGGCAAACGAGCAGTACTTC. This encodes CASRGQGANEQYF.